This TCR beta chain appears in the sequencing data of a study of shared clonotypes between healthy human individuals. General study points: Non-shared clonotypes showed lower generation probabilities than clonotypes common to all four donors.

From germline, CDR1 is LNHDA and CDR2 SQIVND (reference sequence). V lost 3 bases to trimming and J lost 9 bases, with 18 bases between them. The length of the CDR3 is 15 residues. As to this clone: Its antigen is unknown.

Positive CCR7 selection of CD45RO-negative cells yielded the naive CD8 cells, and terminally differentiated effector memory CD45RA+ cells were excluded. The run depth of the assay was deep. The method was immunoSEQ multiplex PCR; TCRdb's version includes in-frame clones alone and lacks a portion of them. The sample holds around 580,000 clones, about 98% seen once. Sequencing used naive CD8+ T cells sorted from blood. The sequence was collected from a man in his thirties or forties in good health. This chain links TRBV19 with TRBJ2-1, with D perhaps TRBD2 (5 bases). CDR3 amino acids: CASSMLLDLMGEQFF. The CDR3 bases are TGTGCCAGTAGTATGTTACTAGACCTGATGGGTGAGCAGTTCTTC.